The clone carrying this T cell receptor beta chain was observed many times. Its target is not known. The CDR3 contains 15 residues. CDR1 and CDR2 (germline): SQVTM, ANQGSEA. V dropped 0 bases and J dropped 3 bases, with 15 bases sitting between them. This entry belongs to a study of T-cell reconstitution after alpha-beta-depleted transplantation in children. Study-wide points: Where some patients showed high TCRbeta diversity at day 60, it came from recipient T cells and thymic progenitors that had survived.

The library targeted TCRbeta and was prepared with unique molecular identifiers. From the PCR reads, TCRdb called clonotypes with MiXCR, one entry per CDR3 protein. Among around 700,000 distinct CDR3 sequences listed, around 13% were seen once. This sequence originates from a girl aged 2-10 years with congenital amegakaryocytic thrombocytopenia, due to receive a stem cell transplant. The sample was PBMCs, taken before TCRalphabeta/CD19-depleted stem cell transplant. The chain recombines TRBV29-1 with TRBJ2-7, with a weak D call TRBD2 (6 bases). The CDR3 protein is CSVEDLGGSVYEQYF. Here the CDR3 DNA reads TGCAGCGTTGAAGATCTTGGGGGGTCCGTCTACGAGCAGTACTTC.